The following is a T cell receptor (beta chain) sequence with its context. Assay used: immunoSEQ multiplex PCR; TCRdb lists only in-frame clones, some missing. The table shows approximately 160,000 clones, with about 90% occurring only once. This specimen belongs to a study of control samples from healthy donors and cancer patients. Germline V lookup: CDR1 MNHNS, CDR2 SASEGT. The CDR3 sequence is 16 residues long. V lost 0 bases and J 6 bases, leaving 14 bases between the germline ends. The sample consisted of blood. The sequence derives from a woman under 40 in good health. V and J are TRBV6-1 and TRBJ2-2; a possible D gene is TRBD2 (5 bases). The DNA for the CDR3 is TGTGCCAGCAGTGAAGCGGTTACTAGTTTATCCGGGGAGCTGTTTTTT. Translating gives CASSEAVTSLSGELFF.